A selection of T cell receptor beta chains follows, all from one sample in a study of neoadjuvant anti-PD-1 for oral cavity cancer. Sequencing was performed with immunoSEQ multiplex PCR; in TCRdb, only in-frame clones are kept and a portion is missing. The sample lists approximately 45,000 clones, 77% occurring once. Material: PBMCs, obtained after nivolumab (anti-PD-1) treatment. The receptors stem from a person aged 35-80 years with oral cavity squamous cell carcinoma. Both conserved end residues are part of each CDR3.

V gene,J gene,CDR3 protein
TRBV2,TRBJ2-5,CASKGGMETQYF
TRBV2,TRBJ1-4,CASSVQGKEKLFF
TRBV7-8,TRBJ2-1,CASSLVSAGVFNEQFF
TRBV19,TRBJ1-2,CASSMRGHNYGYTF
TRBV6-5,TRBJ1-2,CASSYGQEVYGYTF
TRBV7-6,TRBJ1-1,CASSPRGWGTTNTEAFF
TRBV9,TRBJ1-6,CASSAPTGVDSPLHF
TRBV5-8,TRBJ2-1,CASSWGPGLDEQFF
TRBV5-1,TRBJ1-1,CASCDTNTEAFF
TRBV14,TRBJ1-3,CASSQTGGGSGNTIYF
TRBV5-6,TRBJ2-7,CASSLPGTSIHEQYF
TRBV27,TRBJ1-2,CASSLSHREGYTF
TRBV5-1,TRBJ2-7,CASSLVERFEQYF
TRBV5-1,TRBJ2-2,CASSLTSGKPGELFF
TRBV27,TRBJ1-1,CASRGFTAEAFF
TRBV5-1,TRBJ2-3,CASSLDQGTDTQYF
TRBV19,TRBJ2-6,CASRPGRGANVLTF
TRBV19,TRBJ2-7,CASKTTDSPFYEQYF
TRBV6-5,TRBJ1-2,CASSGAQANYGYTF
TRBV19,TRBJ2-3,CASSIEIGKGTQYF
TRBV12-5,TRBJ1-5,CASGFSQLSNQPQHF
TRBV19,TRBJ2-1,CASSLGLAGLVEQFF
TRBV2,TRBJ1-1,CASSVPVDETNTEAFF
TRBV7-2,TRBJ1-6,CASRSPLTGSYNSPLHF
TRBV4-1,TRBJ1-2,CASSQVPGQIYGYTF
TRBV4-1,TRBJ2-2,CASSQDERAGELFF
TRBV11-2,TRBJ1-6,CASSLFRQSYNSPLHF
TRBV27,TRBJ1-5,CASSFAGEYRQPQHF
TRBV2,TRBJ1-4,CASRPYGGQGEKLFF
TRBV7-9,TRBJ2-7,CASSPLAGGSYEQYF
TRBV7-8,TRBJ1-2,CASSPRGGYGYTF
TRBV4-1,TRBJ1-1,CASSRGTGAVNTEAFF
TRBV13,TRBJ1-2,CASSLRAGGYGYTF
TRBV14,TRBJ2-1,CASSQGGTSGRGGEQFF
TRBV10-2,TRBJ1-3,CASSGQGTGSGNTIYF
TRBV25-1,TRBJ1-1,CASSWGFYTEAFF
TRBV14,TRBJ2-7,CASSQEFRTGAYEQYF
TRBV9,TRBJ1-5,CASSVAGPGGQPQHF
TRBV27,TRBJ2-7,CASSFRPSYEQYF
TRBV2,TRBJ1-5,CASSYLQGSQPQHF
TRBV5-1,TRBJ2-2,CASSSGQGAQRGTGELFF
TRBV6-5,TRBJ1-1,CASRTTRVVNTEAFF
TRBV19,TRBJ2-7,CASSMGAYEQYF
TRBV6-5,TRBJ1-2,CASSAQGAHGYTF
TRBV2,TRBJ2-7,CASNSRDRASYEQYF
TRBV19,TRBJ2-1,CASSERTSGINEQFF
TRBV11-2,TRBJ2-5,CASSVRTSGRAIGTQYF
TRBV5-1,TRBJ1-2,CASSTGQATINYGYTF
TRBV6-5,TRBJ1-2,CASRPPKGTNYGYTF
TRBV19,TRBJ2-7,CASSMTRGIVEQYF
TRBV23-1,TRBJ2-7,CASSQCDRANEQYF
TRBV7-9,TRBJ1-2,CASSWTTGGYTF
TRBV28,TRBJ2-1,CASSLGLGTAAYNEQFF
TRBV25-1,TRBJ2-7,CASSAEMGAYEQYF
TRBV25-1,TRBJ1-5,CASSEGKYNQPQHF
TRBV10-3,TRBJ1-2,CATRTGGNTNYGYTF
TRBV11-2,TRBJ1-1,CASSFQTYTEAFF
TRBV19,TRBJ2-2,CASSKILAGATGELFF
TRBV4-1,TRBJ2-3,CGGCGVTQYF